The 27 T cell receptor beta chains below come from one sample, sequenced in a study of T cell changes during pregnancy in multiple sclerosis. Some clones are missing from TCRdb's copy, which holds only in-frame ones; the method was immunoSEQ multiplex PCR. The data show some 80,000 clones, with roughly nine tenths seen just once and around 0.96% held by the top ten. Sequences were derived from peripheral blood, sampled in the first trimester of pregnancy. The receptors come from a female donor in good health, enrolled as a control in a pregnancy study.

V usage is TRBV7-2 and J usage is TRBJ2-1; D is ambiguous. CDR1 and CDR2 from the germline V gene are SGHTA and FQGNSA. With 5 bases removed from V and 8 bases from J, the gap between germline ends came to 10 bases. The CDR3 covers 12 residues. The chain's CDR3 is CASSVDLDEQFF. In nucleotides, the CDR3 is TGTGCCAGCAGCGTCGACCTAGATGAGCAGTTCTTC.

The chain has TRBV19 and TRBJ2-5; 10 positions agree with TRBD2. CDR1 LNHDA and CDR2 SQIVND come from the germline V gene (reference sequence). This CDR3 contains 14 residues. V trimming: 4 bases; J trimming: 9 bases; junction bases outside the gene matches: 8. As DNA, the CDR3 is TGTGCCAGTAGTAACAGGGGAGCGGGGGGGGCCCAGTACTTC. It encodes CASSNRGAGGAQYF.

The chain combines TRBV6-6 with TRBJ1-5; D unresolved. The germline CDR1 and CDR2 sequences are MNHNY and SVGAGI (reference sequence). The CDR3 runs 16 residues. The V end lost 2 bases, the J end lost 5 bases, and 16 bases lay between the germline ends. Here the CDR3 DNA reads TGTGCCAGCAGTTACGGGCGGCGGGGAGTGGATCAGCCCCAGCATTTT. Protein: CASSYGRRGVDQPQHF.

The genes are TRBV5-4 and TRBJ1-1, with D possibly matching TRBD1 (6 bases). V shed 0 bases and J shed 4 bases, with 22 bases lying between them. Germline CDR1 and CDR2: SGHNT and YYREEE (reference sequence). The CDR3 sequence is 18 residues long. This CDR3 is CASSLGHPRDNRGTEAFF. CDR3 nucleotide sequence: TGTGCCAGCAGCTTGGGCCACCCCAGGGACAATCGGGGCACTGAAGCTTTCTTT.

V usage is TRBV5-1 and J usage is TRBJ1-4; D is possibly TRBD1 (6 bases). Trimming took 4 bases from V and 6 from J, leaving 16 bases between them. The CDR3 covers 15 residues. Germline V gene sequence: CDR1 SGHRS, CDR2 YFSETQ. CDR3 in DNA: TGCGCCAGCAGCAAACAGGGATTGGGGGATGAAAAACTGTTTTTT. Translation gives CASSKQGLGDEKLFF.

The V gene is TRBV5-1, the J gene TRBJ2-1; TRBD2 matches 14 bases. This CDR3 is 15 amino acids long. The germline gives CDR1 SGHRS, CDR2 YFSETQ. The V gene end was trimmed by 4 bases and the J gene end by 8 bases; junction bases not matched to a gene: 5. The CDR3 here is CASSQTSGGVHEQFF. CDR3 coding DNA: TGCGCCAGCAGCCAGACTAGCGGGGGGGTTCATGAGCAGTTCTTC.

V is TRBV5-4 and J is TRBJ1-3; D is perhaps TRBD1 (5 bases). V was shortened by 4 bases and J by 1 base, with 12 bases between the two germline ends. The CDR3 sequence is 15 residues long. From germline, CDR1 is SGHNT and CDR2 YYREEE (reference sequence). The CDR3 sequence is CASSRPGLSGNTIYF. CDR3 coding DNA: TGTGCCAGCAGCCGGCCGGGACTTTCTGGAAACACCATATATTTT.

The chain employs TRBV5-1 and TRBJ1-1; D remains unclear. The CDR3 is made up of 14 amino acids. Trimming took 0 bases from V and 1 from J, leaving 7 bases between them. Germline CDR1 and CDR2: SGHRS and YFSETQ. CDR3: CASSLGPGNTEAFF. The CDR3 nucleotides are TGCGCCAGCAGCTTGGGGCCGGGGAACACTGAAGCTTTCTTT.

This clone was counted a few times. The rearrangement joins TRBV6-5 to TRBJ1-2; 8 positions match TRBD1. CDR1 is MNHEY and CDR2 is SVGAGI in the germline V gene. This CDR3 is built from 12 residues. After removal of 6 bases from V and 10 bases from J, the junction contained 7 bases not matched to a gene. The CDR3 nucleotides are TGTGCCAGCAGCCCTGGACAGGGTCACTACACCTTC. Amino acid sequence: CASSPGQGHYTF.

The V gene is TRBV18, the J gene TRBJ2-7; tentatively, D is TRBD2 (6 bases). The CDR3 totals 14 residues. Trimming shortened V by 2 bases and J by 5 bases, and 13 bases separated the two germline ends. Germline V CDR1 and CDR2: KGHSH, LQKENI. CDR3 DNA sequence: TGTGCCAGCTCACCAGGGACTGGCATGGACGAGCAGTACTTC. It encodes CASSPGTGMDEQYF.

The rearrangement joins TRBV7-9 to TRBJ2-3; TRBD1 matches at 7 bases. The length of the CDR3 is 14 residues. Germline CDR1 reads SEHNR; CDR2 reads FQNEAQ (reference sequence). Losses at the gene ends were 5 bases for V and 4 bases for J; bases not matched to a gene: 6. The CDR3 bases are TGTGCCAGCAGCGCGCAGGGGGTCCCAGATACGCAGTATTTT. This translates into CASSAQGVPDTQYF. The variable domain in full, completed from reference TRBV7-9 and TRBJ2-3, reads DTGVSQNPRHKITKRGQNVTFRCDPISEHNRLYWYRQTLGQGPEFLTYFQNEAQLEKSRLLSDRFSAERPKGSFSTLEIQRTEQGDSAMYLCASSAQGVPDTQYFGPGTRLTVL.

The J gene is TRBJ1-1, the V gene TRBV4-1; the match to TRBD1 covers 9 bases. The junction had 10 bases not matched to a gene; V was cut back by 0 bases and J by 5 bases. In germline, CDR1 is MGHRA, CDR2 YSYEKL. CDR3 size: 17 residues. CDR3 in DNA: TGCGCCAGCAGCCAAGATAATTCCGGGACAGGGAGAACTGAAGCTTTCTTT. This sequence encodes CASSQDNSGTGRTEAFF.

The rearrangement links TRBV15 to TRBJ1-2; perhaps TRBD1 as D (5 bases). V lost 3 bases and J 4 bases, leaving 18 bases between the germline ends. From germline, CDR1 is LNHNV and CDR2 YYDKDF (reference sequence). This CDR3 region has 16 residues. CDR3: CATSRDNAGRIYGYTF. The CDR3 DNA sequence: TGTGCCACCAGCAGGGACAATGCGGGAAGGATCTATGGCTACACCTTC.

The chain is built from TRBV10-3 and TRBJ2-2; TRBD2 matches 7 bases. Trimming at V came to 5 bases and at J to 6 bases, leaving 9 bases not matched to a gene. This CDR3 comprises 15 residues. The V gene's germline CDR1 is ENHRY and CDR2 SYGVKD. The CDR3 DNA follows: TGTGCCATCAGTACTCCGAGGGCGGGAGCCGGGGAGCTGTTTTTT. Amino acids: CAISTPRAGAGELFF.

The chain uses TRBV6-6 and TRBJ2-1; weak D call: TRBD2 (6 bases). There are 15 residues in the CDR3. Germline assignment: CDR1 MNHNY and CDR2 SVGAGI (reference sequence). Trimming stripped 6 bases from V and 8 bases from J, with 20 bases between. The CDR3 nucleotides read TGTGCCAGCAGCCTCACCAGACCGGGGGAGGATGAGCAGTTCTTC. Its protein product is CASSLTRPGEDEQFF.

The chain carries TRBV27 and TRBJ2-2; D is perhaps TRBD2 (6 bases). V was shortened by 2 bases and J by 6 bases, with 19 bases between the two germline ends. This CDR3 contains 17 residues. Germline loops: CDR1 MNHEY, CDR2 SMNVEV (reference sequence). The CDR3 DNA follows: TGTGCCAGCAGTTTACACCCAAGGACGACGGGGGCCGGGGAGCTGTTTTTT. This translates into CASSLHPRTTGAGELFF.

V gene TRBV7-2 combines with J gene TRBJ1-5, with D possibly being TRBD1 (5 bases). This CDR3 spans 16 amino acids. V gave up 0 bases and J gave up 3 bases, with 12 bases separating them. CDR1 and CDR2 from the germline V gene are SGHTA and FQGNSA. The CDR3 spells CASSLAGGRPNQPQHF. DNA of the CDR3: TGTGCCAGCAGCTTAGCGGGGGGGAGGCCCAATCAGCCCCAGCATTTT.

DNA of the CDR3: TGTGCCAGCAGCTCCGCGGAGACCCAGTACTTC. Protein: CASSSAETQYF. This sequence joins TRBV11-2 and TRBJ2-5; D is unclear. Trimming removed 4 bases at V and 5 bases at J, with 5 bases between. The CDR3 is 11 amino acids. Germline V gives CDR1 SGHAT, CDR2 FQNNGV.

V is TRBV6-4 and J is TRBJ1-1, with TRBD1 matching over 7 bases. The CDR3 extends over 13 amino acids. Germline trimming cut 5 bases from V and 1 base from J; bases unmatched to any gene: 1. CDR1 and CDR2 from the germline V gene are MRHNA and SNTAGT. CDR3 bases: TGTGCCAGCAGTCAGGGGGGGAACACTGAAGCTTTCTTT. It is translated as CASSQGGNTEAFF.

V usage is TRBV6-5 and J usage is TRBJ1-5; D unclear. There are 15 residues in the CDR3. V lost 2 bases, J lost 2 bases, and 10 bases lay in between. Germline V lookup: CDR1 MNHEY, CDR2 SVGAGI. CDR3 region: CASSYGGMGNQPQHF. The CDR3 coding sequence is TGTGCCAGCAGTTACGGAGGGATGGGCAATCAGCCCCAGCATTTT.

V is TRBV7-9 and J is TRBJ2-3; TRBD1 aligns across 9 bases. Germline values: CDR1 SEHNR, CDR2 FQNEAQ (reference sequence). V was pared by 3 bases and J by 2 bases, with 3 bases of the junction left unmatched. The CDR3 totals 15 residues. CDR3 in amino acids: CASSLDRGSTDTQYF. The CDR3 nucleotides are TGTGCCAGCAGCTTGGACAGGGGATCCACAGATACGCAGTATTTT.

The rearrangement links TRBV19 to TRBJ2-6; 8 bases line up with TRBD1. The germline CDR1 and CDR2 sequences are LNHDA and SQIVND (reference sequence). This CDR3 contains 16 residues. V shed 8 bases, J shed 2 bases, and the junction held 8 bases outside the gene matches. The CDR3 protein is CASSGTGRAGANVLTF. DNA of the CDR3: TGTGCCAGTTCCGGGACAGGACGCGCTGGGGCCAACGTCCTGACTTTC.

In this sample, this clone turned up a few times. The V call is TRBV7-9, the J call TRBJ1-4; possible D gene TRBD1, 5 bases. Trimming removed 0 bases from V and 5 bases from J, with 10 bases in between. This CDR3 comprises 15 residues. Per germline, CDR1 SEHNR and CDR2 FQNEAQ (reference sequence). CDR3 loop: CASSLAGGGNEKLFF. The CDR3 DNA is TGTGCCAGCAGCTTAGCCGGCGGGGGGAATGAAAAACTGTTTTTT.

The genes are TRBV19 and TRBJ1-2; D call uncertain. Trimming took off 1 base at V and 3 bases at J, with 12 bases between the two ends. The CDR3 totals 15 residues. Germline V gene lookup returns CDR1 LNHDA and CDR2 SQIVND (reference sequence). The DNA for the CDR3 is TGTGCCAGTAGTATAGGGAGGGCAAATCACTATGGCTACACCTTC. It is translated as CASSIGRANHYGYTF.

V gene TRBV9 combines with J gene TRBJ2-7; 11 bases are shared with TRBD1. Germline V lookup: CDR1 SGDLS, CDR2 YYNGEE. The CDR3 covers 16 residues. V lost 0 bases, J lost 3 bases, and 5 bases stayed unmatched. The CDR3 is CASSVGLGTGGYEQYF. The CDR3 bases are TGTGCCAGCAGCGTAGGGCTCGGGACAGGGGGCTACGAGCAGTACTTC.

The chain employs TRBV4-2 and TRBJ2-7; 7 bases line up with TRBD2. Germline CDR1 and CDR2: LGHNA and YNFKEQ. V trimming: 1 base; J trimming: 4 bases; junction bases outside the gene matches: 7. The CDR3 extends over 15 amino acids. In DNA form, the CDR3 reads TGTGCCAGCAGCCAAGTGGCTAGCGGCGAATACGAGCAGTACTTC. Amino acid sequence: CASSQVASGEYEQYF.

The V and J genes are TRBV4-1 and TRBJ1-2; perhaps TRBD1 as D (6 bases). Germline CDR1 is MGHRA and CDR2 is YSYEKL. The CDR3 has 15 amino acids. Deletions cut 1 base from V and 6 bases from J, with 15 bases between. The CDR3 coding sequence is TGCGCCAGCAGCCAAGGACTCCGGGACATAAATGGCTACACCTTC. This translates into CASSQGLRDINGYTF.